Listed here are 5 T cell receptor beta chains from one sample, sequenced in a study of blood T cell repertoires in COVID-19. Profiling relied on immunoSEQ multiplex PCR, and the TCRdb table lists in-frame clones only, not all of them. The sample has more than 110,000 clones; about 80% are singletons. The specimen was peripheral blood. These receptors originate from a human donor in a cohort sampled during active COVID-19.

V gene TRBV3-1 (or the pseudogene TRBV3-2) combines with J gene TRBJ2-2; 9 positions agree with TRBD1. Germline V CDR1 and CDR2: LGHDT, YNNKEL (reference sequence). The CDR3 spans 13 residues. With 6 bases clipped from V and 5 bases from J, the junction kept 1 base outside the gene matches. The CDR3 region has the DNA TGTGCCAGCAGGGACAGGGGAACCGGGGAGCTGTTTTTT. This translates into CASRDRGTGELFF.

The chain links TRBV2 to TRBJ2-5; D possibly corresponds to TRBD2 (5 bases). Germline V gives CDR1 SNHLY, CDR2 FYNNEI. V lost 6 bases and J lost 5, with 16 bases in between. The CDR3 runs to 14 residues. The CDR3 nucleotides are TGTGCCAGCAGCCCCGGGGTTGATGGGGAGACCCAGTACTTC. Residues: CASSPGVDGETQYF.

The J gene is TRBJ2-3, the V gene TRBV4-2, with D hard to call. V shed 4 bases and J shed 2 bases, with 7 bases lying between them. The germline V gene encodes CDR1 LGHNA and CDR2 YNFKEQ. CDR3 size: 13 residues. The CDR3 nucleotides are TGTGCCAGCAGCCTTGTAGTCACAGATACGCAGTATTTT. As protein: CASSLVVTDTQYF.

V gene TRBV9 combines with J gene TRBJ1-2; D may be TRBD1 (5 bases). The germline V gene has CDR1 SGDLS and CDR2 YYNGEE. V shed 1 base and J shed 4 bases, with 14 bases lying between them. The CDR3 contains 15 residues. CDR3 loop: CASSVRDGGGYGYTF. The CDR3 DNA sequence: TGTGCCAGCAGCGTAAGGGACGGGGGAGGCTATGGCTACACCTTC.

Comment on this clone: The junction and the germline gene differ at one end; a read error may be behind it. The CDR3 nucleotides are TGCAGCGTGTCAGGGGGGATCTCCAACGAGCAGTACTTC. Translation: CSVSGGISNEQYF. This sequence joins TRBV29-1 and TRBJ2-7, with a tentative D call TRBD1 (7 bases). The CDR3 has 13 residues. Germline lookup yields CDR1 SQVTM and CDR2 ANQGSEA.